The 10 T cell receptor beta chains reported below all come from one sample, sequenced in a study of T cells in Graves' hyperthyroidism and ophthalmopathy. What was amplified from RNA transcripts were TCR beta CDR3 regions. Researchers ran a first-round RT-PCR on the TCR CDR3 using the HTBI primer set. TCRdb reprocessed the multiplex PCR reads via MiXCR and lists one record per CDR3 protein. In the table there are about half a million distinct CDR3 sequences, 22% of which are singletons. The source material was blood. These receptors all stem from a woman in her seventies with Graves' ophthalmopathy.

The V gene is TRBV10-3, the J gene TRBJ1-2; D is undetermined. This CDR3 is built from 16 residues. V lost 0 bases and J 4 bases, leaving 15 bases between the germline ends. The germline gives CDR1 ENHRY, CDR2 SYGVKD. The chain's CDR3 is CAISESKAGAAYGYTF. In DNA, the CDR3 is TGTGCCATCAGTGAGTCGAAGGCGGGAGCAGCCTATGGCTACACCTTC.

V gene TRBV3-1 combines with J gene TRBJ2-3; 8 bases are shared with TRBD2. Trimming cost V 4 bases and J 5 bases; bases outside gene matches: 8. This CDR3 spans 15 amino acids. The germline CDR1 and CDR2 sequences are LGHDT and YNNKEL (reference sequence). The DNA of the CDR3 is TGTGCCAGCAGCCTTACGGGAGGGTCGGGAGATACGCAGTATTTT. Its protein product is CASSLTGGSGDTQYF.

CDR3 DNA sequence: TGTGCCAGCAGCTCCAGCGGGACTAGTGGAGATACGCAGTATTTT. This translates into CASSSSGTSGDTQYF. The V gene is TRBV7-8, the J gene TRBJ2-3, with 8 bases that match TRBD2. The J segment lost 5 bases and the V segment lost 4 bases, leaving 8 bases of the junction unmatched. CDR1 and CDR2 from the germline V gene are SGHVS and FQNEAQ. This CDR3 spans 15 amino acids. Supplemented by reference TRBV7-8 and TRBJ2-3, the full variable domain reads GAGVSQSPRYKVAKRGQDVALRCDPISGHVSLFWYQQALGQGPEFLTYFQNEAQLDKSGLPSDRFFAERPEGSVSTLKIQRTQQEDSAVYLCASSSSGTSGDTQYFGPGTRLTVL.

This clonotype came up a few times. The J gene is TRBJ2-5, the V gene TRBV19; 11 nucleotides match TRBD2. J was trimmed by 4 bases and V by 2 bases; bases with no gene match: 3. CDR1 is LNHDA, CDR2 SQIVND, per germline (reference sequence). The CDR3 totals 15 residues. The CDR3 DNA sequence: TGTGCCAGTAGTATAAGCCTAGCGGGAGGAGAGACCCAGTACTTC. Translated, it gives CASSISLAGGETQYF. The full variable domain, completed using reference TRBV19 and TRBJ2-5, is DGGITQSPKYLFRKEGQNVTLSCEQNLNHDAMYWYRQDPGQGLRLIYYSQIVNDFQKGDIAEGYSVSREKKESFPLTVTSAQKNPTAFYLCASSISLAGGETQYFGPGTRLLVL.

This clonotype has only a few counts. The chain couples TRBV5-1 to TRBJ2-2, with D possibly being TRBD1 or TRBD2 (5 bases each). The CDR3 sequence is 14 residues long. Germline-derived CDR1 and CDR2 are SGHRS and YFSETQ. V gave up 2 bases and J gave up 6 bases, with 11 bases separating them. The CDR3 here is CASSFIRGAGELFF. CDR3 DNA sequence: TGCGCCAGCAGCTTTATTCGGGGCGCCGGGGAGCTGTTTTTT.

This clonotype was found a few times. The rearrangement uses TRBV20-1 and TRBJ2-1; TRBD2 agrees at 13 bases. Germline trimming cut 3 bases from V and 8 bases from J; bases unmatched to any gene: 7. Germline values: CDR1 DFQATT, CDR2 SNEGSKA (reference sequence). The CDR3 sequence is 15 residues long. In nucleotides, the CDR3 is TGCAGTGCTAGCGAAGGACTAGCGGGAGTCGATGAGCAGTTCTTC. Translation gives CSASEGLAGVDEQFF.

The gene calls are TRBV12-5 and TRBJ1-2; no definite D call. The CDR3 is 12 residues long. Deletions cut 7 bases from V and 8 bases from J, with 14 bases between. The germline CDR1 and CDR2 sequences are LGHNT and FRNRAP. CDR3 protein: CASDLNHRGYTF. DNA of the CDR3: TGTGCTAGTGACCTTAACCACCGAGGCTACACCTTC.

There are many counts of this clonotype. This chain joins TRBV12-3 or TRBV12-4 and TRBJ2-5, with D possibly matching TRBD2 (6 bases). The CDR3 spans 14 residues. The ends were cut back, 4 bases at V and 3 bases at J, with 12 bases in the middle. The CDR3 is CASSSGLLKETQYF. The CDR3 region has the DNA TGTGCCAGCAGTTCGGGACTGTTAAAAGAGACCCAGTACTTC.

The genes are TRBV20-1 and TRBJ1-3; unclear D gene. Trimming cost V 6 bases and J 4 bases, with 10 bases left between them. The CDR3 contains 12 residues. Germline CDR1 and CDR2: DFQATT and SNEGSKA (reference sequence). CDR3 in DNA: TGCAGTGCCAAGAGCCCGGGAAACACCATATATTTT. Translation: CSAKSPGNTIYF.

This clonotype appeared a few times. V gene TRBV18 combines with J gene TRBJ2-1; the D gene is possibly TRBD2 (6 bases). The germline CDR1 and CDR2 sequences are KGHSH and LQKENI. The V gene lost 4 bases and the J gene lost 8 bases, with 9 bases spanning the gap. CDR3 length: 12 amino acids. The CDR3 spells CASSQGRHEQFF. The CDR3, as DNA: TGTGCCAGCTCACAGGGGAGGCATGAGCAGTTCTTC.